The present entry profiles one T cell receptor beta chain with its context. Germline V gene data show CDR1 as LNHNV and CDR2 as YYDKDF (reference sequence). The CDR3 has 15 amino acids. Trimming left V 0 bases short and J 3 bases short, with 9 bases between. Sequencing targeted TCR beta in T cells from blood (CD8+ and CD4+). This specimen comes from a study of CD8 T cells in Susac syndrome. Random hexamers were used to reverse transcribe an amount of about 0.45 to 1 ug RNA. One entry per CDR3 protein, called by TCRdb with MiXCR from the immunoSEQ multiplex PCR reads. The table lists some 150,000 distinct CDR3 sequences, about 94% of them singletons.

The clonotype comes from a human donor with multiple sclerosis. J is TRBJ1-5 and V is TRBV15, with D hard to call. Input material: CD8+ T cells from PBMCs. CDR3 DNA sequence: TGTGCCACCAGCAGAGATGCGACTTCCAATCAGCCCCAGCATTTT. This codes for CATSRDATSNQPQHF.